A single sample gave rise to the 17 T cell receptor beta chains below, sequenced in a study of T cell repertoires in cytomegalovirus infection. Via MiXCR, TCRdb re-called the reads, giving one row per CDR3 protein. The table has about 900,000 distinct CDR3 sequences, roughly 31% seen once. No antigen has been assigned to these receptors. The specimen comprised cultured CD8+ T cells from PBMCs, sampled from culture after CMV antigen stimulation. The receptors originated from a human donor in good health (CMV status not recorded). Some clones in this sample may be carry-over from other donors' samples.

The chain couples TRBV6-6 to TRBJ2-7, with unresolved D. V shed 6 bases and J shed 3 bases, with 9 bases lying between them. The CDR3 has 12 amino acids. The germline V gene has CDR1 MNHNY and CDR2 SVGAGI (reference sequence). The CDR3 DNA sequence: TGTGCCAGCAGATCCCCAGGCTACGAGCAGTACGTC. Translation: CASRSPGYEQYV.

This clonotype was counted a few times. The chain is built from TRBV27 and TRBJ2-7; possibly TRBD1 for D (5 bases). Between the trimmed V and J ends, which lost 0 bases and 3 bases, there was a span of 9 bases. Germline V gene lookup returns CDR1 MNHEY and CDR2 SMNVEV (reference sequence). This CDR3 is 14 amino acids long. CDR3 DNA: TGTGCCAGCAGTTTATCCCCTAGGGGCTACGAGCAGTACTTC. This translates into CASSLSPRGYEQYF.

In the case of this clonotype: A read error may account for a junction end that differs from germline. The chain carries TRBV7-2 and TRBJ2-1; 10 bases are shared with TRBD2. Germline CDR1 and CDR2: SGHTA and FQGNSA. This CDR3 is built from 15 residues. For the CDR3, the DNA is TGTGCCAGCAGCCTTGGGACTAGCGCTTACAATAAGCAGTTCTTC. As protein: CASSLGTSAYNKQFF.

The chain employs TRBV5-5 and TRBJ2-5, with 12 bases lining up with TRBD2. The CDR3 runs to 16 residues. V lost 4 bases to trimming and J lost 5 bases; unmatched junction nucleotides: 9. Germline-derived CDR1 and CDR2 are SGHKS and YYEKEE (reference sequence). In nucleotides, the CDR3 is TGTGCCAGCAGCGGTCGACTAGCGGGGGTCCAGGAGACCCAGTACTTC. This translates into CASSGRLAGVQETQYF.

The sample holds many counts of this clonotype. This chain connects TRBV7-8 to TRBJ2-7, with 7 bases lining up with TRBD1. This CDR3 spans 13 amino acids. In germline, CDR1 is SGHVS, CDR2 FQNEAQ. The trim removed 5 bases at V and 5 bases at J, leaving 6 bases unmatched. CDR3 in amino acids: CASSPRQGDEQYF. CDR3 sequence (DNA): TGTGCCAGCAGCCCCCGACAGGGAGACGAGCAGTACTTC.

A few counts support this clonotype. The chain employs TRBV7-9 and TRBJ2-3; weak D call: TRBD1 (6 bases). V was pared by 6 bases and J by 6 bases, with 10 bases between. The CDR3 totals 12 residues. CDR1 is SEHNR and CDR2 is FQNEAQ in the germline V gene (reference sequence). The CDR3, as DNA: TGTGCCAGCAGGGCAGGGGCCGATACGCAGTATTTT. Protein product: CASRAGADTQYF.

The V gene is TRBV7-6, the J gene TRBJ1-2, with D maybe TRBD1 (6 bases). The V end was cut by 3 bases, the J end by 6 bases, with 26 bases between. The CDR3 runs 18 residues. Germline V lookup: CDR1 SGHVS, CDR2 FNYEAQ. For the CDR3, the DNA is TGTGCCAGCAGCTTTCCCACTGTCAGCCTGGGTCCAGGGGATGGCTACACCTTC. It is translated as CASSFPTVSLGPGDGYTF.

This clonotype has just a few counts. The genes are TRBV9 and TRBJ2-1; TRBD1 might be the D (6 bases). The CDR3 extends over 17 amino acids. CDR1 SGDLS and CDR2 YYNGEE come from the germline V gene. V was pared by 5 bases and J by 6 bases, with 24 bases between. The CDR3 here is CASSGSQLRGTRNEQFF. As DNA, the CDR3 is TGTGCCAGCAGTGGAAGTCAACTCAGGGGTACTCGCAATGAGCAGTTCTTC.

This clonotype was seen a few times. V is TRBV6-1 and J is TRBJ1-5; D might be TRBD1 (6 bases). The V end was cut by 6 bases, the J end by 2 bases, with 14 bases between. The CDR3 runs to 15 residues. Germline CDR1 is MNHNS and CDR2 is SASEGT. The CDR3 reads CASSGRQDRNQPQHF. The CDR3, as DNA: TGTGCCAGCAGCGGGAGACAGGACCGCAATCAGCCCCAGCATTTT.

CDR3 bases: TGCAGTGCTCCCCGGACTAGCTCCCTTAGCTCCTACAATGAGCAGTTCTTC. It translates to CSAPRTSSLSSYNEQFF. The genes are TRBV20-1 and TRBJ2-1, with TRBD2 matching 8 bases. Looked up from germline, CDR1 is DFQATT and CDR2 is SNEGSKA (reference sequence). J was trimmed by 0 bases and V by 5 bases; bases with no gene match: 12. There are 17 residues in the CDR3.

The sample holds many counts of this clonotype. The chain combines TRBV7-2 with TRBJ2-7, with D possibly TRBD1 on 5 matching bases. Germline V gene data show CDR1 as SGHTA and CDR2 as FQGNSA. This CDR3 has 12 residues. With 1 base removed from V and 5 bases from J, the gap between germline ends came to 6 bases. The CDR3 nucleotides read TGTGCCAGCAGCTTAGAACAGGACGAGCAGTACGTC. Encoded protein: CASSLEQDEQYV.

The genes are TRBV7-6 and TRBJ2-5, with D possibly TRBD1 on 5 matching bases. Germline V CDR1 and CDR2: SGHVS, FNYEAQ. V lost 4 bases and J lost 5, with 17 bases in between. There are 15 residues in the CDR3. The CDR3 is CASSSPYQGGETQYF. CDR3 nucleotides: TGTGCCAGCAGCTCGCCCTACCAGGGTGGGGAGACCCAGTACTTC. The entire variable domain, with the rest obtained from reference TRBV7-6 and TRBJ2-5, is as follows: GAGVSQSPRYKVTKRGQDVALRCDPISGHVSLYWYRQALGQGPEFLTYFNYEAQQDKSGLPNDRFSAERPEGSISTLTIQRTEQRDSAMYRCASSSPYQGGETQYFGPGTRLLVL.

This clonotype was seen a few times. The rearrangement links TRBV12-5 to TRBJ2-7; 7 bases are shared with TRBD1. Germline values: CDR1 LGHNT, CDR2 FRNRAP. Trimming cost V 10 bases and J 1 base; bases outside gene matches: 7. This CDR3 has 13 amino acids. Here the CDR3 reads CATRDSHSYEQYF. The CDR3 DNA is TGTGCTACCCGGGACAGCCATTCCTACGAGCAGTACTTC. Full variable domain (missing parts from reference TRBV12-5 and TRBJ2-7): DARVTQTPRHKVTEMGQEVTMRCQPILGHNTVFWYRQTMMQGLELLAYFRNRAPLDDSGMPKDRFSAEMPDATLATLKIQPSEPRDSAVYFCATRDSHSYEQYFGPGTRLTVT.

In this sample, this clonotype turned up many times. The chain links TRBV6-1 to TRBJ1-5; TRBD1 agrees at 8 bases. Germline CDR1 MNHNS, CDR2 SASEGT. The CDR3 runs 16 residues. V lost 7 bases to trimming and J lost 2 bases; unmatched junction nucleotides: 10. The CDR3 spells CASIEMGQAGNQPQHF. The CDR3 bases are TGTGCCAGCATAGAAATGGGACAGGCGGGCAATCAGCCCCAGCATTTT.

The V call is TRBV6-6, the J call TRBJ2-5, with 12 bases fitting TRBD2. V gave up 2 bases and J gave up 7 bases; unmatched junction bases: 14. The CDR3 totals 18 residues. Germline V lookup: CDR1 MNHNY, CDR2 SVGAGI (reference sequence). The chain's CDR3 is CASSYEGTSGPGGGTQYF. The DNA of the CDR3 is TGTGCCAGCAGTTACGAGGGGACTAGCGGGCCAGGTGGCGGGACCCAGTACTTC.

The chain combines TRBV6-1 with TRBJ1-5; 9 nucleotides agree with TRBD1. Germline V lookup: CDR1 MNHNS, CDR2 SASEGT. CDR3 length equals 14 residues. Trimming cost V 6 bases and J 5 bases; bases outside gene matches: 5. CDR3 residues: CASRDRGEYQPQHF. In DNA form, the CDR3 reads TGTGCCAGCAGGGACAGGGGTGAATATCAGCCCCAGCATTTT.

This clonotype occurred many times. The V and J genes are TRBV7-2 and TRBJ2-7, with D possibly being TRBD2 (5 bases). The germline gives CDR1 SGHTA, CDR2 FQGNSA. V was pared by 1 base and J by 2 bases, with 12 bases between. This CDR3 has 15 amino acids. The CDR3 loop is CASSLGLAAPYEQYF. As DNA, the CDR3 is TGTGCCAGCAGCTTAGGGCTAGCTGCCCCCTACGAGCAGTACTTC.